These 15 T cell receptor beta chains share one sample of origin, sequenced in a study of EBV T-cell therapy then PD-1 blockade in nasopharyngeal carcinoma. Measured with immunoSEQ multiplex PCR; TCRdb has only the in-frame clones, and not every one. The profile covers 25,000 or so clones, with about 80% appearing a single time and approximately 29% taken by the ten largest. No antigens are known for them. Treatment specified: AdE1-LMPpoly-expanded autologous EBV-specific T-cell therapy followed by anti-PD-1 nivolumab. The input for sequencing was CD8+ T cells from blood, taken at approximately day 60 from a patient whose treatment included autologous EBV-specific T cells and nivolumab. The receptors stem from a middle-aged man with nasopharyngeal carcinoma.

The chain is built from TRBV7-8 and TRBJ2-7, with 12 bases matching TRBD2. The CDR3 runs 15 residues. Germline V gene data show CDR1 as SGHVS and CDR2 as FQNEAQ. Trimming at V came to 2 bases and at J to 5 bases, leaving 4 bases not matched to a gene. In nucleotides, the CDR3 is TGTGCCAGCAGCTTACCATGGACTAGCGGGGACGAGCAGTACTTC. Protein product: CASSLPWTSGDEQYF.

This chain uses TRBV6-6 with TRBJ1-4, with D maybe TRBD1 (5 bases). The germline V gene encodes CDR1 MNHNY and CDR2 SVGAGI (reference sequence). The CDR3 runs 18 residues. The V end was cut by 5 bases, the J end by 0 bases, with 19 bases between. The CDR3: CASSPRRDPQATNEKLFF. In nucleotides, the CDR3 is TGTGCCAGCAGTCCCAGGCGGGACCCTCAGGCAACTAATGAAAAACTGTTTTTT.

The genes are TRBV6-2 or TRBV6-3 and TRBJ1-5; no firm D call. Germline lookup yields CDR1 MNHEY and CDR2 SVGEGT. V was pared by 5 bases and J by 8 bases, with 13 bases between. The CDR3 has 13 residues. This CDR3 reads CASSTKILEPQHF. CDR3 bases: TGTGCCAGCAGTACAAAAATCTTAGAGCCCCAGCATTTT.

V and J are TRBV6-5 and TRBJ1-1; 8 bases line up with TRBD1. In germline, CDR1 is MNHEY, CDR2 SVGAGI. Losses at the gene ends were 0 bases for V and 4 bases for J; bases not matched to a gene: 1. This CDR3 has 14 residues. The CDR3 nucleotides are TGTGCCAGCAGTTACTCAACAGGGGGCACTGAAGCTTTCTTT. Translation gives CASSYSTGGTEAFF.

The chain uses TRBV10-3 and TRBJ2-3; the match to TRBD2 covers 11 bases. In germline, CDR1 is ENHRY, CDR2 SYGVKD. The V gene end was trimmed by 9 bases and the J gene end by 4 bases; junction bases not matched to a gene: 6. This CDR3 has 14 amino acids. For the CDR3, the DNA is TGTGCCATACGACTAGCGGGGTCCCCAGATACGCAGTATTTT. It specifies CAIRLAGSPDTQYF.

A few counts support this clone. The chain combines TRBV6-1 with TRBJ1-1, with D tentatively TRBD1 (5 bases). V lost 2 bases to trimming and J lost 6 bases, with 13 bases between them. Germline assignment: CDR1 MNHNS and CDR2 SASEGT. The length of the CDR3 is 14 residues. CDR3 in amino acids: CASSERGELAEAFF. The CDR3 DNA sequence: TGTGCCAGCAGTGAACGGGGGGAACTAGCTGAAGCTTTCTTT.

The chain carries TRBV7-3 and TRBJ2-5, with 10 bases that match TRBD1. V was clipped by 5 bases and J by 1 base; unmatched bases: 4. The CDR3 has 15 residues. Germline V CDR1 and CDR2: SGHTA, FQGTGA. Here the CDR3 reads CASSPTGGFQETQYF. In nucleotides, the CDR3 is TGTGCCAGCAGCCCGACAGGGGGCTTCCAAGAGACCCAGTACTTC.

This rearrangement joins TRBV6-4 to TRBJ1-6; a possible D gene is TRBD1 (6 bases). Germline V gives CDR1 MRHNA, CDR2 SNTAGT. With 3 bases removed from V and 10 bases from J, the gap between germline ends came to 10 bases. The CDR3 extends over 13 amino acids. CDR3 DNA sequence: TGTGCCAGCAGTGATACGGGGGGCTCACCCCTCCACTTT. Its protein product is CASSDTGGSPLHF.

The J gene is TRBJ2-7, the V gene TRBV7-9; D possibly matches TRBD1 or TRBD2 (5 bases each). The CDR3 has 14 residues. Trimming removed 5 bases at V and 1 base at J, with 12 bases between. CDR1 is SEHNR, CDR2 FQNEAQ, per germline (reference sequence). The CDR3 here is CASSPGTLSYEQYF. The CDR3 DNA sequence: TGTGCCAGCAGCCCCGGGACCCTATCCTACGAGCAGTACTTC.

The DNA for the CDR3 is TGTGCCAGCAGTTTGCGCCTAGCGGTCTACGAGCAGTACTTC. It specifies CASSLRLAVYEQYF. The chain joins TRBV28 to TRBJ2-7; 7 bases are shared with TRBD2. CDR3 length: 14 amino acids. With 3 bases clipped from V and 3 bases from J, the junction kept 5 bases outside the gene matches. Germline values: CDR1 MDHEN, CDR2 SYDVKM.

The rearrangement links TRBV7-8 to TRBJ2-1; D is possibly TRBD1 (6 bases). Trimming pared 1 base from V and 7 bases from J, leaving 11 bases between. This CDR3 region has 14 residues. Looked up from germline, CDR1 is SGHVS and CDR2 is FQNEAQ. This chain's CDR3 is CASSLDGGWNEQFF. The CDR3 DNA sequence: TGTGCCAGCAGCTTAGATGGGGGCTGGAATGAGCAGTTCTTC.

The rearrangement uses TRBV9 and TRBJ1-3, with 7 bases identical to TRBD1. V lost 3 bases to trimming and J lost 2 bases; unmatched junction nucleotides: 2. This CDR3 contains 14 residues. Germline lookup yields CDR1 SGDLS and CDR2 YYNGEE. The chain's CDR3 is CASSAGTAGNTIYF. The CDR3 DNA is TGTGCCAGCAGCGCCGGGACAGCTGGAAACACCATATATTTT.

CDR3 sequence: CASSLRWSNTEAFF. The CDR3 region has the DNA TGCGCCAGCAGCTTGAGGTGGAGTAACACTGAAGCTTTCTTT. The chain uses TRBV5-1 and TRBJ1-1; D call uncertain. Germline assignment: CDR1 SGHRS and CDR2 YFSETQ. The CDR3 is made up of 14 amino acids. V was clipped by 1 base and J by 2 bases, with 9 bases between them.

The chain couples TRBV9 to TRBJ1-2; no definite D call. Per germline, CDR1 SGDLS and CDR2 YYNGEE. V gave up 4 bases and J gave up 4 bases, with 17 bases separating them. CDR3 length: 15 amino acids. CDR3 sequence (DNA): TGTGCCAGCAGCCCAAATGACCGGCCAGGCTATGGCTACACCTTC. Translating gives CASSPNDRPGYGYTF.

The chain couples TRBV7-6 to TRBJ1-2; D unclear. CDR3 size: 16 residues. Germline CDR1 SGHVS, CDR2 FNYEAQ. Between the trimmed V and J ends, which lost 1 base and 0 bases, there was a span of 12 bases. The CDR3 DNA is TGTGCCAGCAGCTTAGGGCGGACGCTCGCTAACTATGGCTACACCTTC. Its protein product is CASSLGRTLANYGYTF.